This TCR beta chain was profiled in a study of blood T cells in healthy people across ages (dated by TCRdb to the mid-2010s). Study-level background: In model experiments, roughly one uniquely barcoded TCR beta cDNA molecule per two T cells was captured by template switching. Using deep sequencing normalized with unique cDNA molecular identifiers, the study measured how TCR beta repertoire diversity changes with age. The donors were split into four age groups: young (average around 15 years), middle-aged (roughly 42), aged (approximately 59) and long-lived (more than 80). To avoid experimental bias, donors of different ages were spread randomly across the sequencing lanes. Two additional independent replicas of 1 million unique cDNA reads from the same blood draw were analyzed for two donors (one aged 18 to 30 and one aged 80 or older). Paper-wide results and their limitations: A strong correlation was found between observed TCR beta diversity and the percentage of naive T cells measured by flow cytometry. Since profiling was done on bulk unsorted PBMCs, naive and antigen-experienced compartments could not be conclusively compared. Compared with the aged group, the long-lived group had more naive CD4+ T cells, fewer expanded clones and increased TCR diversity, a pattern suggesting age selection. Estimates of total diversity based on one million sequenced T cells were considered lower bounds and underestimates. Because the CMV infection status of the donors was unknown, age-related changes in expanded clonotypes may potentially have been confounded. As age increased, observed TCR beta diversity per million T cells dropped in a roughly linear way, and a significant reduction was already evident by age 40.

Of note for this clonotype: This receptor's antigen is unknown. Base qualities were left out, and no much larger clone turns up one base away.

The donors were under 40 Caucasian individuals from Russia, aged 6 to 90 years, who were systemically healthy. Each donor gave approximately 9.4 milliliters of peripheral blood, drawn into EDTA-treated Vacutainer tubes. Ficoll-Paque density-gradient centrifugation was used to isolate PBMCs, with at least 6.5 million per sample. Total RNA was extracted from PBMCs with Trizol reagent, with at least 5 micrograms obtained per sample. For every donor, flow cytometry on a PBMC aliquot measured the percentage of naive CD45RAhigh/CD27high T cells. The CDR3 numbers 15 residues from cysteine through phenylalanine. Only CDR3 DNA is held: 45 bases, read in frame from base 1. Deletion took 3 bases off V and 7 bases off J, with a span of 18 bases between the germline ends. CDR1 LGHNA and CDR2 YSLEER are derived from the germline V gene. The method behind the library was 5' RACE. A second PCR of about 6 to 11 cycles was run with a J-beta primer mix and a sample-barcoded 5' primer. A unique molecular identifier was introduced onto each TCR beta cDNA molecule by a template-switch 5' adaptor carrying 12 random nucleotides. Each sample yielded at least 2.5 million CDR3-containing paired-end reads. All of the RNA was converted into first-strand cDNA using the Mint cDNA synthesis kit, with a TRBC-specific oligonucleotide serving as the primer. After uracil-DNA glycosylase treatment, a first 18-cycle PCR used universal primers M1SS and BC2_uni_R on all cDNA. In the paper's pipeline: For normalization, 1 million high-quality reads were randomly selected from each sample, with every read carrying a distinct molecular identifier. Instead of being binned into consensus sequences, reads that shared molecular identifiers were thrown out. MiTCR, set to a Q25 quality threshold and the strictest error-elimination algorithm, was used for CDR3 identification, clonotype clustering and error correction. A nonparametric unseen species model using Euler transformation provided a lower-bound estimate of total TCR beta diversity. Clones were called with MiXCR by TCRdb after fastp trimmed the public reads at Q25, and only in-frame beta chains were retained. Every CDR3 protein is listed once, alongside the most common genes and DNA of its rows. The V and J calls here are based on TCRdb, not the publication. The sample records some 1,800,000 distinct CDR3 sequences, roughly 43% of which are singletons. The ten largest clones represent more than 20% of the sample.

This chain joins TRBV4-3 to TRBJ1-2; the D gene cannot be named for sure. The sequenced sample consisted of blood. The TCR sequence derives from a human donor in good health. The nucleotides read TGCGCCAGCAGCCAGGACTGGACCGCGGGCCCTGGCTACACCTTC. Translated, this is CASSQDWTAGPGYTF.